The sequence of this T cell receptor beta chain was determined in a study of cytomegalovirus exposure and HLA in healthy donors. Study-wide results and caveats: The study carried out a later analysis of TCR beta sequences. It associated 15,000 to 20,000 of them with specific HLA alleles at a false discovery rate of 0.05. As a later analysis showed, a missense DCLRE1C variant was linked to trimming of TCR beta V- and J-genes. An assumption of roughly uniform sequencing depth across donors underlay the presence/absence analyses. The study dropped some indistinguishable V segments, TRBV6-2 and TRBV6-3 among them.

Primers for the PCR totalled 60 Vbeta and 13 Jbeta. The method was immunoSEQ multiplex PCR; TCRdb's version includes in-frame clones alone and lacks a portion of them. The sample holds 200,000 to 250,000 clones, approximately 78% seen once. This CDR3 has 19 residues. Germline loops: CDR1 SQVTM, CDR2 ANQGSEA. V gave up 3 bases and J gave up 3 bases; unmatched junction bases: 17. Concerning this clone itself: Its antigen is still unknown.

The sample was PBMCs. This chain joins TRBV29-1 and TRBJ1-5, with 10 bases lining up with TRBD1. This TCR came from a man younger than 45 in good health and CMV-seronegative. The CDR3 DNA follows: TGCAGCGTTGATTACCGAGGGACAGGGGTTACTCTTTACAATCAGCCCCAGCATTTT. Translation: CSVDYRGTGVTLYNQPQHF.